Sequencing of this T cell receptor (beta chain) was carried out in a study of T cell repertoires in cytomegalovirus infection. At the level of the study: The public TCR beta signatures pointed to both CMV infection and matching HLA type.

The CDR3 is 17 amino acids. Germline assignment: CDR1 MNHEY and CDR2 SVGAGI. The V gene lost 5 bases and the J gene lost 3 bases, with 22 bases spanning the gap. TCRdb redid the calling of the reads with MiXCR, one entry per CDR3 protein. The sample includes roughly 230,000 distinct CDR3 sequences, approximately 17% of them seen just once. Sequenced: CD8+ T cells from PBMCs. The clonotype was recovered from a human donor in good health (CMV status not recorded). Some clones in this sample may be carry-over from other donors' samples. The chain is built from TRBV6-5 and TRBJ1-2; D possibly corresponds to TRBD1 (6 bases). CDR3 sequence: CASSTPIEGTPHYGYTF. In nucleotides, the CDR3 is TGTGCCAGCAGTACGCCTATTGAGGGGACACCTCACTATGGCTACACCTTC.